This TCR beta chain comes out of a study of patients and donors after allogeneic stem cell transplantation. CDR3 length: 17 amino acids. V gave up 5 bases and J gave up 6 bases; unmatched junction bases: 14. CDR1 and CDR2 (germline): SSHAT, FNYEAQ (reference sequence). TCRdb analysed the RT-PCR reads with MiXCR anew, one entry per CDR3 protein. Here the sample spans roughly 940,000 distinct CDR3 sequences, approximately 19% being singletons. The V gene is TRBV7-7, the J gene TRBJ2-2; 8 bases line up with TRBD1. The TCR was taken from a human donor who was either an allogeneic HSCT recipient or a stem cell or donor lymphocyte infusion donor (not recorded which). It is not recorded whose cells these are; they may come from a transplant donor. The sample consisted of blood, either unsorted or a sorted T cell fraction (not recorded which). The CDR3 protein is CASSPRGAGGASGELFF. The CDR3 DNA sequence: TGTGCCAGCAGCCCTAGGGGGGCAGGGGGCGCGTCCGGGGAGCTGTTTTTT. Looking up the rest from reference TRBV7-7 and TRBJ2-2 gives the full variable domain: GAGVSQSPRYKVTKRGQDVTLRCDPISSHATLYWYQQALGQGPEFLTYFNYEAQPDKSGLPSDRFSAERPEGSISTLTIQRTEQRDSAMYRCASSPRGAGGASGELFFGEGSRLTVL.